The clone carrying this T cell receptor beta chain was seen a single time. The data were obtained in a study of blood T cells in healthy people across ages. Trimming pared 0 bases from V and 3 bases from J, leaving 16 bases between. CDR3 length: 17 amino acids. Per the germline V gene, CDR1 is LGHNA and CDR2 is YNFKEQ. Alongside a J-beta primer mix, a sample-barcoded 5' primer served in a second PCR lasting about 7 to 11 cycles. Unique molecular identifiers of 12 random nucleotides labeled each cDNA. One entry per CDR3 protein, called by TCRdb with MiXCR from the 5' RACE reads. The top ten hold 20% to 25% of the sample, which has around 600,000 distinct CDR3 sequences, about 45% seen once.

This sequence was found in a man older than 75 in good health. The chain carries TRBV4-2 and TRBJ2-3; maybe TRBD2 (5 bases). Sequencing input: blood. As DNA, the CDR3 is TGTGCCAGCAGCCAAGATGGATCGGGAAGTAGGACAGATACGCAGTATTTT. Its translation is CASSQDGSGSRTDTQYF.